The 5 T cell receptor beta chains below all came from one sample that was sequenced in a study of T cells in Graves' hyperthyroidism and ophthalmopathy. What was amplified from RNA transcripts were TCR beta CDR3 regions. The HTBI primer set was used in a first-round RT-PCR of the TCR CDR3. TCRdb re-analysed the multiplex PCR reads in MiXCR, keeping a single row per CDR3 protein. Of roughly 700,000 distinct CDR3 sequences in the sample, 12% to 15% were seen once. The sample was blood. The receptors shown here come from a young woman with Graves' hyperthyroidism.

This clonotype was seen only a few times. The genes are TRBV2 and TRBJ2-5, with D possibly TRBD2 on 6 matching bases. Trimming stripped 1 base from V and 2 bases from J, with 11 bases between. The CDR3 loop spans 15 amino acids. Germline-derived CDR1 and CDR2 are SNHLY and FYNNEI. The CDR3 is CASSEGGIGQETQYF. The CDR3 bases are TGTGCCAGCAGTGAAGGCGGGATTGGACAAGAGACCCAGTACTTC.

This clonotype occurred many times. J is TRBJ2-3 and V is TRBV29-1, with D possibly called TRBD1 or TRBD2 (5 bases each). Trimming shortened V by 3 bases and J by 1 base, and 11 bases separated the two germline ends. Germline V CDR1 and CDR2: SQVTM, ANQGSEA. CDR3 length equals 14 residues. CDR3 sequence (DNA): TGCAGCGTTGATCTCGGGGCCGGCACAGATACGCAGTATTTT. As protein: CSVDLGAGTDTQYF.

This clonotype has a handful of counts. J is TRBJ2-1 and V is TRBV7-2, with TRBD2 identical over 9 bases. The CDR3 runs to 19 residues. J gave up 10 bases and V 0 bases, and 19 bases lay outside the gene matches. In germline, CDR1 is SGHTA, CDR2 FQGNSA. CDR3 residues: CASSLAIGTSRSQDSEQFF. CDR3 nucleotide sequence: TGTGCCAGCAGCTTAGCGATTGGGACTAGCAGATCCCAGGATTCAGAGCAGTTCTTC.

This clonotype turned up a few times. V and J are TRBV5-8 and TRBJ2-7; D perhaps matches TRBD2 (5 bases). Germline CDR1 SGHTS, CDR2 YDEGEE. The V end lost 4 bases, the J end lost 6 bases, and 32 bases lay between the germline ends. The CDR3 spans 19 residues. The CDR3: CASSPRKYWGETTTSEQYF. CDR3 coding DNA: TGTGCCAGCAGCCCCCGAAAGTACTGGGGTGAGACTACTACTAGCGAGCAGTACTTC.

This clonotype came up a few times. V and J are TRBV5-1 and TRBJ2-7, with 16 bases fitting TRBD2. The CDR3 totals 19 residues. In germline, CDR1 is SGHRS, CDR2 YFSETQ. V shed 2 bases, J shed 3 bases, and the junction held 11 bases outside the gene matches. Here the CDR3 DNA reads TGCGCCAGCAGCTTCTATACCGGGACTAGCGGGAGGGCCCTCTACGAGCAGTACTTC. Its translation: CASSFYTGTSGRALYEQYF.